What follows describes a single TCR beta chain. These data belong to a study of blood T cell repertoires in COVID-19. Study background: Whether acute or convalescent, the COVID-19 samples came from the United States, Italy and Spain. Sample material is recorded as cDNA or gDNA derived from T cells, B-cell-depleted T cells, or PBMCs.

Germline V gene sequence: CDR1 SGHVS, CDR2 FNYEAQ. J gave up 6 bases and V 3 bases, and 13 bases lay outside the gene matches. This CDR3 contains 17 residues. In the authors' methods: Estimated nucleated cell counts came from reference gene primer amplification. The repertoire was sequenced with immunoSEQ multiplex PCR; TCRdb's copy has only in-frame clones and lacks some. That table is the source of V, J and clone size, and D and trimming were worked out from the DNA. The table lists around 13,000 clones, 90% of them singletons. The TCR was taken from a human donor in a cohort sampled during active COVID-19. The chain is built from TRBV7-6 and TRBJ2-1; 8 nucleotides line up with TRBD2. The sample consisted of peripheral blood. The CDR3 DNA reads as TGTGCCAGCAGCTTGGATTCCGGGACTAGATTCGGCAATGAGCAGTTCTTC. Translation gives CASSLDSGTRFGNEQFF.